A single sample is the source of the 31 T cell receptor beta chains below, sequenced in a study of OX40 agonist ivuxolimab in advanced cancers. Method: immunoSEQ multiplex PCR; TCRdb's copy keeps in-frame clones and lacks some. This sample carries about 100,000 clones, roughly 90% of them seen once, and the ten largest clones take 0.15% to 0.2%. The starting material was CD4+ or CD8+ T cells sorted from blood, obtained in a trial of the OX40 agonist ivuxolimab. The receptors shown here come from an adult with an advanced solid tumor such as melanoma, head and neck, liver or kidney cancer.

The J gene is TRBJ1-5, the V gene TRBV7-8; D is perhaps TRBD1 (6 bases). The germline gives CDR1 SGHVS, CDR2 FQNEAQ. The CDR3 length is 15 residues. V lost 5 bases, J lost 2 bases, and 13 bases lay in between. CDR3 residues: CASSIQGRGNQPQHF. Written as DNA, the CDR3 is TGTGCCAGCAGCATACAGGGAAGAGGCAATCAGCCCCAGCATTTT.

This clone occurred a few times. The rearrangement links TRBV29-1 to TRBJ2-1; TRBD1 matches at 11 bases. The CDR3 has 14 amino acids. Germline assignment: CDR1 SQVTM and CDR2 ANQGSEA. With 8 bases clipped from V and 4 bases from J, the junction kept 7 bases outside the gene matches. DNA of the CDR3: TGCAGCTCCCTCGGACAGGGGGCGTACAATGAGCAGTTCTTC. This encodes CSSLGQGAYNEQFF.

The V call is TRBV2, the J call TRBJ2-5; D uncertain. The CDR3 has 13 amino acids. Germline V lookup: CDR1 SNHLY, CDR2 FYNNEI. V was cut by 3 bases and J by 4 bases, with 9 bases left in between. CDR3 bases: TGTGCCAGCAGTGACCGGGTTCGAGAGACCCAGTACTTC. Amino acid sequence: CASSDRVRETQYF.

This chain links TRBV9 with TRBJ1-3, with D perhaps matching TRBD1 (6 bases). CDR1 is SGDLS, CDR2 YYNGEE, per germline. The CDR3 consists of 14 residues. V lost 0 bases to trimming and J lost 4 bases, with 8 bases between them. The CDR3 bases are TGTGCCAGCAGCGTAGAGGGGGAGGGAAACACCATATATTTT. Translating gives CASSVEGEGNTIYF.

The chain uses TRBV5-6 and TRBJ2-7, with no clear D. Per the germline V gene, CDR1 is SGHDT and CDR2 is YYEEEE. This CDR3 has 13 amino acids. The ends were cut back, 2 bases at V and 7 bases at J, with 13 bases in the middle. CDR3 bases: TGTGCCAGCAGCTTCCAGACCCGACGTGAGCAGTACTTC. As protein: CASSFQTRREQYF.

The chain links TRBV9 to TRBJ2-1; the D is unclear. The CDR3 spans 13 residues. The V end was cut by 4 bases, the J end by 6 bases, with 11 bases between. The germline V gene encodes CDR1 SGDLS and CDR2 YYNGEE. CDR3 coding DNA: TGTGCCAGCAGCTTTTCGGATCTCAATGAGCAGTTCTTC. Amino acid sequence: CASSFSDLNEQFF.

The V call is TRBV19, the J call TRBJ2-1; 7 positions agree with TRBD2. The germline V gene encodes CDR1 LNHDA and CDR2 SQIVND (reference sequence). The CDR3 is 15 amino acids. V was clipped by 1 base and J by 7 bases; unmatched bases: 7. CDR3 in amino acids: CASSIVAGDGNEQFF. CDR3 nucleotide sequence: TGTGCCAGTAGTATAGTAGCGGGTGATGGGAATGAGCAGTTCTTC.

The chain recombines TRBV6-1 with TRBJ2-1, with 7 nucleotides matching TRBD1. The germline CDR1 and CDR2 sequences are MNHNS and SASEGT. V lost 7 bases to trimming and J lost 0 bases; unmatched junction nucleotides: 3. The CDR3 is 14 amino acids. The DNA for the CDR3 is TGTGCCAGCAAAAGGGACAGCTCCTACAATGAGCAGTTCTTC. Its protein is CASKRDSSYNEQFF.

V and J are TRBV2 and TRBJ2-2; a possible D gene is TRBD2 (5 bases). Germline V gene lookup returns CDR1 SNHLY and CDR2 FYNNEI. The CDR3 extends over 13 amino acids. Trimming took off 6 bases at V and 3 bases at J, with 8 bases between the two ends. The CDR3 nucleotides read TGTGCCAGCAGGGAGGCCTACACCGGGGAGCTGTTTTTT. As protein: CASREAYTGELFF. The variable domain in full, with the rest retrieved from reference TRBV2 and TRBJ2-2, is EPEVTQTPSHQVTQMGQEVILRCVPISNHLYFYWYRQILGQKVEFLVSFYNNEISEKSEIFDDQFSVERPDGSNFTLKIRSTKLEDSAMYFCASREAYTGELFFGEGSRLTVL.

This clone appeared a few times. The chain recombines TRBV5-6 with TRBJ1-2; no firm D call. The CDR3 is made up of 12 amino acids. The V gene lost 4 bases and the J gene lost 7 bases, with 11 bases spanning the gap. CDR1 is SGHDT, CDR2 YYEEEE, per germline. The CDR3 DNA is TGTGCCAGCAGCCTGGGGAACACTGGCTACACCTTC. Amino acids: CASSLGNTGYTF.

The rearrangement joins TRBV10-2 to TRBJ2-5; unclear D gene. The CDR3 is 12 amino acids. The germline CDR1 and CDR2 sequences are WSHSY and SAAADI. Trimming left V 6 bases short and J 5 bases short, with 10 bases between. Here the CDR3 reads CASRHVGETQYF. CDR3 in DNA: TGCGCCAGCAGGCACGTGGGGGAGACCCAGTACTTC.

The chain has TRBV19 and TRBJ2-1; D gene unclear. From germline, CDR1 is LNHDA and CDR2 SQIVND (reference sequence). The CDR3 contains 13 residues. V was cut by 5 bases and J by 6 bases, with 11 bases left in between. Here the CDR3 DNA reads TGTGCCAGTAGTCTGGGAAATATCAATGAGCAGTTCTTC. Protein product: CASSLGNINEQFF.

The rearrangement joins TRBV6-6 to TRBJ2-1; 12 bases are a match to TRBD2. In germline, CDR1 is MNHNY, CDR2 SVGAGI (reference sequence). V lost 2 bases to trimming and J lost 6 bases; unmatched junction nucleotides: 5. CDR3 length: 16 residues. In nucleotides, the CDR3 is TGTGCCAGCAGTTACACACTAGCGGGGGGAACCAATGAGCAGTTCTTC. It translates to CASSYTLAGGTNEQFF.

In regard to this clone: This same CDR3 is encoded by further DNA sequences in the sample. Written as DNA, the CDR3 is TGCGCCAGCAGCCTCACGGGGACAGGGGGCACCGGGGAGCTGTTTTTT. Protein: CASSLTGTGGTGELFF. The chain uses TRBV4-1 and TRBJ2-2; 11 bases align to TRBD1. CDR3 length: 16 amino acids. Trimming removed 4 bases from V and 4 bases from J; junction bases left unmatched: 5. Germline CDR1 MGHRA, CDR2 YSYEKL.

The chain carries TRBV29-1 and TRBJ2-3; D gene uncertain. Germline V gives CDR1 SQVTM, CDR2 ANQGSEA. The CDR3 has 13 residues. The V and J ends lost 4 bases and 2 bases respectively, with 10 bases between them. CDR3 sequence (DNA): TGCAGCGTTGTTGGGGATTTCACAGATACGCAGTATTTT. This translates into CSVVGDFTDTQYF.

The chain couples TRBV9 to TRBJ1-2; TRBD1 might be the D (5 bases). Trimming shortened V by 3 bases and J by 4 bases, and 19 bases separated the two germline ends. The CDR3 totals 16 residues. Per germline, CDR1 SGDLS and CDR2 YYNGEE. CDR3 protein: CASSALSRQTVYGYTF. In DNA, the CDR3 is TGTGCCAGCAGCGCCTTGAGTCGGCAGACAGTCTATGGCTACACCTTC. Looking up the rest from reference TRBV9 and TRBJ1-2 gives the full variable domain: DSGVTQTPKHLITATGQRVTLRCSPRSGDLSVYWYQQSLDQGLQFLIQYYNGEERAKGNILERFSAQQFPDLHSELNLSSLELGDSALYFCASSALSRQTVYGYTFGSGTRLTVV.

The chain recombines TRBV19 with TRBJ1-3; D gene uncertain. CDR1 is LNHDA and CDR2 is SQIVND in the germline V gene (reference sequence). This CDR3 has 13 residues. The V end lost 5 bases, the J end lost 3 bases, and 8 bases lay between the germline ends. The CDR3 loop is CASSEGVGNTIYF. Written as DNA, the CDR3 is TGTGCCAGTAGTGAGGGTGTTGGAAACACCATATATTTT. Using reference TRBV19 and TRBJ1-3 for the parts outside the CDR3, the full variable domain is DGGITQSPKYLFRKEGQNVTLSCEQNLNHDAMYWYRQDPGQGLRLIYYSQIVNDFQKGDIAEGYSVSREKKESFPLTVTSAQKNPTAFYLCASSEGVGNTIYFGEGSWLTVV.

CDR3 nucleotides: TGTGCCAGCAGCTTGGGGGACGGGCCTGGAAACACCATATATTTT. Translating gives CASSLGDGPGNTIYF. The chain couples TRBV5-6 to TRBJ1-3; D might be TRBD1 (5 bases). Germline V CDR1 and CDR2: SGHDT, YYEEEE. With 0 bases removed from V and 2 bases from J, the gap between germline ends came to 9 bases. The CDR3 runs 15 residues.

V and J are TRBV30 and TRBJ2-3; D is tentatively TRBD1 or TRBD2 (6 bases each). V was pared by 3 bases and J by 10 bases, with 17 bases between. Germline V gene lookup returns CDR1 GTSNPN and CDR2 SVGIG (reference sequence). This CDR3 region has 13 residues. CDR3 sequence reads: CAWSERQEGSQYF. In DNA, the CDR3 is TGTGCCTGGAGCGAACGACAGGAGGGCTCGCAGTATTTT.

The chain recombines TRBV5-1 with TRBJ2-1, with 9 nucleotides matching TRBD2. CDR3 size: 16 residues. V shed 3 bases, J shed 5 bases, and the junction held 9 bases outside the gene matches. Germline values: CDR1 SGHRS, CDR2 YFSETQ. In nucleotides, the CDR3 is TGCGCCAGCAGCTGGGCGGGGGGGATTTTGAACAATGAGCAGTTCTTC. It translates to CASSWAGGILNNEQFF.

This clone was seen once. The rearrangement joins TRBV5-1 to TRBJ2-1; a weak D match, TRBD2 (6 bases). The germline gives CDR1 SGHRS, CDR2 YFSETQ. V was trimmed by 4 bases and J by 0 bases, leaving 11 bases between them. The CDR3 loop spans 15 amino acids. The CDR3 is CASSRDSSSYNEQFF. In nucleotides, the CDR3 is TGCGCCAGCAGCCGGGACTCGAGCTCCTACAATGAGCAGTTCTTC.

This clone was found a few times. The rearrangement links TRBV19 to TRBJ2-1; the D is unclear. V dropped 3 bases and J dropped 6 bases, with 6 bases sitting between them. The CDR3 spans 12 residues. Germline CDR1 and CDR2: LNHDA and SQIVND (reference sequence). The CDR3 spells CASSMLINEQFF. The CDR3 DNA sequence: TGTGCCAGTAGTATGTTAATCAATGAGCAGTTCTTC.

The rearrangement joins TRBV30 to TRBJ2-1; the match to TRBD1 covers 8 bases. Germline V gives CDR1 GTSNPN, CDR2 SVGIG (reference sequence). Germline trimming cut 3 bases from V and 15 bases from J; bases unmatched to any gene: 13. CDR3 length equals 13 residues. CDR3: CAWSVLGTGERFF. The DNA of the CDR3 is TGTGCCTGGAGCGTTTTAGGGACAGGCGAGAGGTTCTTC. The variable domain in full, completed from reference TRBV30 and TRBJ2-1, reads SQTIHQWPATLVQPVGSPLSLECTVEGTSNPNLYWYRQAAGRGLQLLFYSVGIGQISSEVPQNLSASRPQDRQFILSSKKLLLSDSGFYLCAWSVLGTGERFFGPGTRLTVL.

A few counts support this clone. The chain carries TRBV7-9 and TRBJ1-6; 7 nucleotides agree with TRBD1. CDR3 length: 14 amino acids. Trimming cost V 5 bases and J 5 bases; bases outside gene matches: 3. CDR1 and CDR2 (germline): SEHNR, FQNEAQ (reference sequence). Here the CDR3 reads CASSRGQNNSPLHF. CDR3 in DNA: TGTGCCAGCAGCCGGGGACAGAATAATTCACCCCTCCACTTT.

This clone occurred a few times. Different DNA sequences within this sample yield the same CDR3. The chain joins TRBV5-1 to TRBJ2-3; 8 nucleotides match TRBD2. V dropped 3 bases and J dropped 0; count of bases not matched to a gene: 3. From germline, CDR1 is SGHRS and CDR2 YFSETQ. CDR3 size: 15 residues. For the CDR3, the DNA is TGCGCCAGCAGCTCCGGACTAGCTAGCACAGATACGCAGTATTTT. Encoded protein: CASSSGLASTDTQYF.

The V gene is TRBV5-6, the J gene TRBJ1-2; unclear D gene. Germline assignment: CDR1 SGHDT and CDR2 YYEEEE. CDR3 length: 12 amino acids. V gave up 5 bases and J gave up 7 bases, with 12 bases separating them. CDR3 DNA: TGTGCCAGCAGTCTGTCAGAGGGTGGCTACACCTTC. Residues: CASSLSEGGYTF.

To note about this clone: Because the CDR3's place on the DNA is in doubt, the DNA is left out and the CDR3 is given as listed by TCRdb. V and J are TRBV2 and TRBJ2-7. The CDR3 adds up to 14 amino acids, both ends counted. Germline CDR1 reads SNHLY; CDR2 reads FYNNEI. The CDR3 spells CASSVGIGTIGRYF.

The CDR3 region is CSAGLTNTGELFF. The CDR3 DNA is TGCAGCGCCGGACTCACGAACACCGGGGAGCTGTTTTTT. The chain is built from TRBV29-1 and TRBJ2-2; D possibly corresponds to TRBD2 (5 bases). The V gene's germline CDR1 is SQVTM and CDR2 ANQGSEA. The CDR3 runs 13 residues. The V and J ends lost 7 bases and 0 bases respectively, with 9 bases between them.

The J gene is TRBJ2-2, the V gene TRBV11-2; 11 bases agree with TRBD1. The CDR3 length is 19 residues. After removal of 5 bases from V and 3 bases from J, the junction contained 14 bases not matched to a gene. Germline assignment: CDR1 SGHAT and CDR2 FQNNGV. The CDR3 DNA is TGTGCCAGCAGCCAAAATCCACCGGGACAGGGGGGGGACACCGGGGAGCTGTTTTTT. This encodes CASSQNPPGQGGDTGELFF.

This chain joins TRBV6-1 and TRBJ2-1, with 7 bases identical to TRBD2. Germline CDR1 is MNHNS and CDR2 is SASEGT. Trimming removed 3 bases from V and 6 bases from J; junction bases left unmatched: 14. CDR3 length: 17 amino acids. The CDR3 sequence: CASSDLPPASGSNEQFF. CDR3 DNA sequence: TGTGCCAGCAGTGATCTGCCCCCGGCTAGCGGCAGCAATGAGCAGTTCTTC.

Comment on this clone: The same CDR3 can be traced to other DNA sequences in this sample. The J gene is TRBJ2-5, the V gene TRBV28; a weak D match, TRBD1 (6 bases). Germline CDR1 is MDHEN and CDR2 is SYDVKM. The CDR3 runs to 13 residues. The V end lost 3 bases, the J end lost 4 bases, and 9 bases lay between the germline ends. The CDR3 DNA sequence: TGTGCCAGCAGTTTGGGGGCTCGAGAGACCCAGTACTTC. It encodes CASSLGARETQYF. Filled out from reference TRBV28 and TRBJ2-5, the complete variable domain reads DVKVTQSSRYLVKRTGEKVFLECVQDMDHENMFWYRQDPGLGLRLIYFSYDVKMKEKGDIPEGYSVSREKKERFSLILESASTNQTSMYLCASSLGARETQYFGPGTRLLVL.